This T cell receptor beta chain was captured in a study of beta chain features in type 1 diabetes. Expressed TCRB transcripts got sequenced, as all isolated RNA was reverse transcribed. Clones were read by immunoSEQ multiplex PCR, and TCRdb kept only the in-frame ones, dropping some. The sample lists 160,000 or so clones; about 9.8% were seen once. This clone has only a few counts. Germline-derived CDR1 and CDR2 are LNHDA and SQIVND (reference sequence). The length of the CDR3 is 16 residues. V was clipped by 3 bases and J by 7 bases, with 21 bases between them. The chain carries TRBV19 and TRBJ1-2; D gene ambiguous. The TCR was taken from a woman aged 18-29 years in good health. The sample taken for sequencing was central memory CD4+ T cells from blood. The CDR3 loop reads CASSIYARQPQSGYTF. Here the CDR3 DNA reads TGTGCCAGTAGTATCTACGCCAGACAACCCCAAAGTGGCTACACCTTC.